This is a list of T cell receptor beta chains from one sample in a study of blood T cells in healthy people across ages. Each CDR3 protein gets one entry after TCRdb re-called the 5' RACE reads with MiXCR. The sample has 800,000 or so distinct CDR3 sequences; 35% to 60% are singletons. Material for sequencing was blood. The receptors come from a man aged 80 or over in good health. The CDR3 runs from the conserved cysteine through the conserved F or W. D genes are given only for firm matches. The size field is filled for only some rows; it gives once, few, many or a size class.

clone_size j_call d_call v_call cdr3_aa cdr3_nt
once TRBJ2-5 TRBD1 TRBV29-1 CSVVWDRARSFARETQYF TGCAGCGTTGTCTGGGACAGGGCTAGGAGTTTTGCCCGAGAGACCCAGTACTTC
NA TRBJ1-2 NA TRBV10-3 CAISESRAATYGYTF TGTGCCATCAGTGAGTCGAGGGCGGCTACATATGGCTACACCTTC
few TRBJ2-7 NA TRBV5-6 CASSLRVGPSYNEQYF TGTGCCAGCAGCTTGCGGGTTGGCCCCTCCTACAATGAGCAGTACTTC
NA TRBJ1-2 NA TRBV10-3 CAISESGGYTF TGTGCCATCAGTGAGTCCGGGGGCTACACCTTC
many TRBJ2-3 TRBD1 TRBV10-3 CAISENRGADTQYF TGTGCCATCAGTGAGAACAGGGGAGCAGATACGCAGTATTTT
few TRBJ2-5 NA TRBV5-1 CASSRGDRPSQETQYF TGCGCCAGCAGCCGGGGAGACAGGCCGTCCCAAGAGACCCAGTACTTC
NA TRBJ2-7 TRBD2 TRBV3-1 CASSQVPSGRRGYEQYF TGTGCCAGCAGCCAAGTTCCTAGCGGGAGGAGAGGGTACGAGCAGTACTTC
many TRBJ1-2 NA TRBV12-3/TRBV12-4 CASSFGGYGYTF TGTGCCAGCAGTTTCGGGGGGTATGGCTACACCTTC
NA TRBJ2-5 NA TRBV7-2 CASSLDLTGTQSNKQYF TGTGCCAGCAGCTTAGACCTTACCGGGACCCAATCTAACAAGCAGTACTTC
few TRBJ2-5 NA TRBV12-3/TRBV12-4 CASSTRSTRTYF TGTGCCAGCAGTACCCGGTCCACACGGACGTACTTC
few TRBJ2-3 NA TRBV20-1 CSAPTGMDTQYF TGCAGTGCCCCGACGGGGATGGATACGCAGTATTTT
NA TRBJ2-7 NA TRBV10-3 CAISESELGVGYEQYF TGTGCCATCAGTGAGTCGGAGTTAGGGGTGGGATACGAGCAGTACTTC
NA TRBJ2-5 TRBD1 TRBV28 CASSFLGRTGLVTQYF TGTGCCAGCAGTTTTCTTGGCCGGACAGGGTTGGTGACCCAGTACTTC
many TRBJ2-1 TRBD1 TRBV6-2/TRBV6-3 CASSARGRTGQGNEQFF TGTGCCAGCAGTGCGCGAGGAAGGACAGGGCAGGGCAATGAGCAGTTCTTC
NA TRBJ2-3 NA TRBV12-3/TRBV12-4 CASSGRVRADAQYF TGTGCCAGCAGTGGCCGGGTGAGAGCAGATGCGCAGTATTTT
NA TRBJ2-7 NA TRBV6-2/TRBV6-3 CASSRGPTQVQYF TGTGCCAGCAGTCGGGGACCGACTCAGGTGCAGTACTTC
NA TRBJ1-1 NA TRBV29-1 CSVDEKGWGTEAFF TGCAGCGTTGACGAAAAAGGTTGGGGCACTGAAGCTTTCTTT
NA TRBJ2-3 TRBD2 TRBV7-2 CASSWRTSGTDTQYF TGTGCCAGCAGCTGGAGGACTAGCGGCACAGATACGCAGTATTTT
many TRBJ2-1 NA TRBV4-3 CASSQAFYPGLQNNEQFF TGCGCCAGCAGCCAAGCCTTCTACCCGGGACTCCAGAACAATGAGCAGTTCTTC
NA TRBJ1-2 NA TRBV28 CASSPTGGIGLDYGYTF TGTGCCAGCAGTCCCACGGGGGGAATAGGGTTAGACTATGGCTACACCTTC
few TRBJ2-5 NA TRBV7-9 CASTTRASNQETQYF TGTGCCAGCACCACTCGGGCTAGCAACCAAGAGACCCAGTACTTC
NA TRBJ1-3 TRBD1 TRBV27 CASRTGAGNTIYF TGTGCCAGCAGAACAGGGGCTGGAAACACCATATATTTT
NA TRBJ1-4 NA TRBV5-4 CAGGPSTNEKLFF TGTGCCGGTGGACCCTCAACTAATGAAAAACTGTTTTTT
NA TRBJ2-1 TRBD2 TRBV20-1 CSALAVANEQFF TGCAGTGCTCTAGCGGTGGCCAATGAGCAGTTCTTC
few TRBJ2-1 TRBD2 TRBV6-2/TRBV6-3 CASSPGGAGVGEQFF TGTGCCAGCAGCCCAGGTGGGGCGGGAGTAGGTGAGCAGTTCTTC
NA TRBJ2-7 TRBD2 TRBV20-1 CSAKHSGSSYNEQYF TGCAGTGCTAAACATAGCGGGAGCTCCTACAATGAGCAGTACTTC